This T cell receptor beta chain was identified during a study of blood T cell repertoires in COVID-19. Study-level information: The study drew acute and convalescent COVID-19 samples from the United States, Italy and Spain. T cells, B-cell-depleted T cells, or PBMCs supplied cDNA or gDNA.

Method: immunoSEQ multiplex PCR; TCRdb's copy keeps in-frame clones and lacks some. The sample includes 45,000 to 65,000 clones, around 86% of them seen just once. The germline V and J ends were trimmed by 5 bases and 5 bases, with 13 bases remaining between them. The CDR3 is made up of 14 amino acids. Germline assignment: CDR1 MNHEY and CDR2 SMNVEV (reference sequence). J is TRBJ2-1 and V is TRBV27; D gene ambiguous. Sequencing was done on a sample of peripheral blood. The sequence derives from a middle-aged man with active COVID-19. The CDR3 DNA follows: TGTGCCAGCAGTCCGAGTCGTGTGGACAATGAGCAGTTCTTC. Protein product: CASSPSRVDNEQFF.